This T cell receptor (beta chain) emerged from a study of T cell responses to AZD1222 COVID-19 vaccine. Doses given second, at about 4 or about 12 weeks, were pooled. Libraries were prepared by immunoSEQ multiplex PCR; TCRdb keeps only in-frame clonotypes and omits some of them. The repertoire holds around 87,000 clones, with 75% to 90% as singletons. Per the germline V gene, CDR1 is MNHEY and CDR2 is SVGEGT. The CDR3 is 18 amino acids. With 5 bases clipped from V and 12 bases from J, the junction kept 20 bases outside the gene matches. The TCR was taken from an adult who received the AZD1222 COVID-19 vaccine. Material: peripheral blood, obtained 28 days after the second AZD1222 dose. V is TRBV6-2 or TRBV6-3 and J is TRBJ2-1; 12 bases match TRBD2. The CDR3 coding sequence is TGTGCCAGCAGTCGTAGACTAGCGGGAGAGTTGGGGAGCGGGGTGCAGTTCTTC. As protein: CASSRRLAGELGSGVQFF.